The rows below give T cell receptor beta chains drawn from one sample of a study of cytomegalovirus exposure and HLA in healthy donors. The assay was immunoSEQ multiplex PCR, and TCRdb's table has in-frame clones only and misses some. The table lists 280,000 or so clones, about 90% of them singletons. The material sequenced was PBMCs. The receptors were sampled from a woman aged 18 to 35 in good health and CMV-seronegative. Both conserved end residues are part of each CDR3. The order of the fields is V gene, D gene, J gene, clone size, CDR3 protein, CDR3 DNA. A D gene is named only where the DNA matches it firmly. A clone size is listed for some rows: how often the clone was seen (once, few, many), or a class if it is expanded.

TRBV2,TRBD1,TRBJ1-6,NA,CASSEPGDRDNSPLHF,TGTGCCAGCAGTGAACCCGGGGACAGGGATAATTCACCCCTCCACTTT
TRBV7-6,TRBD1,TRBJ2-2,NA,CASSFSTGAVKGELFF,TGTGCCAGCAGCTTTTCGACAGGGGCAGTCAAAGGGGAGCTGTTTTTT
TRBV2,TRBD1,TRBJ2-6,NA,CASSRTGTGANVLTF,TGTGCCAGCAGTCGGACAGGGACTGGGGCCAACGTCCTGACTTTC
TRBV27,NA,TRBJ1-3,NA,CASRYRDLSGNTIYF,TGTGCCAGCCGGTACAGGGACCTCTCTGGAAACACCATATATTTT
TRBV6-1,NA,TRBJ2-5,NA,CASSGTGRQTQYF,TGTGCCAGTAGCGGGACAGGGAGGCAGACCCAGTACTTC
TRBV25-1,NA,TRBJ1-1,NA,CASSDGGGPTTEAFF,TGTGCCAGCAGTGACGGGGGGGGCCCCACAACTGAAGCTTTCTTT
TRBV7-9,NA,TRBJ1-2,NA,CASSYGGGRPGYTF,TGTGCCAGCAGCTACGGAGGTGGTCGTCCAGGCTACACCTTC
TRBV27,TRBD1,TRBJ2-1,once,CASSPAGTGRNEQFF,TGTGCCAGCAGTCCCGCCGGGACAGGGAGGAATGAGCAGTTCTTC
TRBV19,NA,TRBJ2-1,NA,CASAGASYNEQFF,TGTGCCAGTGCAGGTGCCTCCTACAATGAGCAGTTCTTC
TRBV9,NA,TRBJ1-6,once,CASSKGGDPSSPLHF,TGTGCCAGCAGCAAAGGGGGGGACCCTAGTTCACCCCTCCACTTT
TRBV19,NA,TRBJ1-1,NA,CASGGRMHTEAFF,TGTGCCAGTGGGGGCAGGATGCACACTGAAGCTTTCTTT
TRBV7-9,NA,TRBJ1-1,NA,CASSFVGGNTEAFF,TGTGCCAGCAGCTTCGTCGGGGGGAACACTGAAGCTTTCTTT
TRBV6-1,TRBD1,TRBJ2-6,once,CASSAGTGGNGANVLTF,TGTGCCAGCAGTGCGGGGACAGGGGGAAATGGGGCCAACGTCCTGACTTTC
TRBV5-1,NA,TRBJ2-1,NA,CASSLVGSEQFF,TGCGCCAGCAGCTTGGTTGGCAGTGAGCAGTTCTTC
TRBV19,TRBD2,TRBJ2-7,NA,CASSGGAGGDYEQYF,TGTGCTAGTAGCGGCGGAGCGGGGGGCGACTACGAGCAGTACTTC
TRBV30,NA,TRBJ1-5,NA,CAWKAAGNQPQHF,TGTGCCTGGAAGGCGGCGGGCAATCAGCCCCAGCATTTT
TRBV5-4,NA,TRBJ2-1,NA,CASSLVHRDNEQFF,TGTGCCAGCAGCTTGGTCCACCGGGACAATGAGCAGTTCTTC
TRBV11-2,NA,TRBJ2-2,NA,CASTAKTGELFF,TGTGCCAGCACCGCTAAGACCGGGGAGCTGTTTTTT
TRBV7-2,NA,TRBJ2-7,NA,CASSLGQVGEQYF,TGTGCCAGCAGCTTAGGACAGGTCGGTGAGCAGTACTTC